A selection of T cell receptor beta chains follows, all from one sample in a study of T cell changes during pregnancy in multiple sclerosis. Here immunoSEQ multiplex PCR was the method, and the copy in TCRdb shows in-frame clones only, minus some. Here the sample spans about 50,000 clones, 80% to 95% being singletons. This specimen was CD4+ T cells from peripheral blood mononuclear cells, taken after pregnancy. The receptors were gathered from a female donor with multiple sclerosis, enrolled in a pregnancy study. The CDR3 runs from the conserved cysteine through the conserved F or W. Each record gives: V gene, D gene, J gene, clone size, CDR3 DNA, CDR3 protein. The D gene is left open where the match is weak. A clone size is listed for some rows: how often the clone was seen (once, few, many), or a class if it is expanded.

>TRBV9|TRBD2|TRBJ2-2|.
TGTGCCAGCAGCAGGACTAGCGGGAGGGCGAGAACCGGGGAGCTGTTTTTT
CASSRTSGRARTGELFF
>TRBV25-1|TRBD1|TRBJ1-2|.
TGTGCCAGCAGGGAGGACAGGGGGAACTATGGCTACACCTTC
CASREDRGNYGYTF
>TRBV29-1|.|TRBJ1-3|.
TGCAGCGCCGAAGGGGAAACCGACACCATATATTTT
CSAEGETDTIYF
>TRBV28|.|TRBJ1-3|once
TGTGCCAGCAGTTTTCCGGGTTCCGGAAACACCATATATTTT
CASSFPGSGNTIYF
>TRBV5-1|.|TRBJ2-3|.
TGCGCCAGCAGCTTGGGGCTGATGGATACGCAGTATTTT
CASSLGLMDTQYF
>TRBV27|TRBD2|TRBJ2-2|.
TGTGCCAGCAGTCCACGGGGACTAGCGGGGGTCACCGGGGAGCTGTTTTTT
CASSPRGLAGVTGELFF
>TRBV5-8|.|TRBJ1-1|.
TGTGCCAGCAGCCGCGGACACCTGAACACTGAAGCTTTCTTT
CASSRGHLNTEAFF
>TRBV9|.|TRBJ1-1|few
TGTGCCAGCAGCATAATACCCGGGTTGAGTGAAGCTTTCTTT
CASSIIPGLSEAFF
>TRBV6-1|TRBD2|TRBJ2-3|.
TGTGCCAGCAGTGGCAGGACTAGCGGGAGAACAGATACGCAGTATTTT
CASSGRTSGRTDTQYF
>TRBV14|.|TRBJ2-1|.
TGTGCCAGCAGCCAAGATCTCACAGGGAACTCGCGGGATGAGCAGTTCTTC
CASSQDLTGNSRDEQFF
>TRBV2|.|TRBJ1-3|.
TGTGCCAGCAGTCCCAGAACAGGGTCTGGAAACACCATATATTTT
CASSPRTGSGNTIYF
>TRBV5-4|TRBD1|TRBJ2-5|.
TGTGCCAGCAGCTTGGGGACAGGGGGCGGAGAGACCCAGTACTTC
CASSLGTGGGETQYF
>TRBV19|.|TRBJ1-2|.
TGTGCCAGTAATCAGCGAGACGATGGCTACACCTTC
CASNQRDDGYTF